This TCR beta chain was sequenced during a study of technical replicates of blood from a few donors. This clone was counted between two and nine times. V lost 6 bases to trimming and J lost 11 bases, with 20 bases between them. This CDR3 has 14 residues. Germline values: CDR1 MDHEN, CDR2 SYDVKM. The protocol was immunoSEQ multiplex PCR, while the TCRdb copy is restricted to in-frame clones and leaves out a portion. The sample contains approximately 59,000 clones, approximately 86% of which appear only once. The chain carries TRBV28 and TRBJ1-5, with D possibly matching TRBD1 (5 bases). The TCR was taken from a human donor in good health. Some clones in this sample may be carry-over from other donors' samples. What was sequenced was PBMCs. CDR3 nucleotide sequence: TGTGCCAGCAGCCCTGACAGCCGCCTTGTGTCCCAGCATTTT. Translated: CASSPDSRLVSQHF. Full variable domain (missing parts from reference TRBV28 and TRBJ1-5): DVKVTQSSRYLVKRTGEKVFLECVQDMDHENMFWYRQDPGLGLRLIYFSYDVKMKEKGDIPEGYSVSREKKERFSLILESASTNQTSMYLCASSPDSRLVSQHFGDGTRLSIL.